Listed below are T cell receptor beta chains from one sample, sequenced in a study of CD8 T cells in ankylosing spondylitis. MiXCR was run by TCRdb on the 5' RACE reads, yielding one entry per CDR3 protein. The profile shows about 330,000 distinct CDR3 sequences, 6.5% to 10% of them singletons. Sequenced material: blood, either unsorted or a sorted T cell fraction (not recorded which). The receptors originated from a male donor with ankylosing spondylitis. CDR3s include the opening cysteine and the closing phenylalanine or tryptophan. The order of the fields is CDR3 DNA, CDR3 protein, D gene, CDR3 length, V gene, clone size, J gene. A D gene is named only where the DNA matches it firmly. Expanded clones get a size class; other rows say once, few or many, or leave the size out.

TGTGCCAGCAGTGCTACGCAGATAAGAACCGGGGAGCTGTTTTTT CASSATQIRTGELFF NA 15 TRBV2 NA TRBJ2-2
TGTGCCAGCAGTTACTCGAGAGGGGACACCCGGGAGCTGTTTTTT CASSYSRGDTRELFF NA 15 TRBV6-5 once TRBJ2-2
TGTGCCAGCAGTTTATCAGGGCTAATGGAGACCCAGTACTTC CASSLSGLMETQYF NA 14 TRBV28 NA TRBJ2-5
TGTGCCAGCAGCCCGCCGTCGGGAGCCTACGAGCAGTACTTC CASSPPSGAYEQYF NA 14 TRBV11-2 NA TRBJ2-7
TGCAGTGCTTACGCCCGACAGGGGGCTCTAAATGAGCAGTTCTTC CSAYARQGALNEQFF TRBD1 15 TRBV20-1 few TRBJ2-1
TGCGCCAGCAGCTTGGTTCCGGGGGAGAGTGAGACCCAGTACTTC CASSLVPGESETQYF NA 15 TRBV5-1 few TRBJ2-5
TGCGCCAGCAGCTTGCGGTCGGCTAGCGGGATGTACGAGCAGTACTTC CASSLRSASGMYEQYF TRBD2 16 TRBV5-1 NA TRBJ2-7
TGCAGTGCTCCCGGGGGGGACCAAGAGACCCAGTACTTC CSAPGGDQETQYF TRBD2 13 TRBV20-1 few TRBJ2-5
TGTGCCAGCAGCCAACGGACAGGGAACTATGGCTACACCTTC CASSQRTGNYGYTF TRBD1 14 TRBV3-1 many TRBJ1-2
TGCAGCGTTGAAATGGACAACTATGGCTACACCTTC CSVEMDNYGYTF NA 12 TRBV29-1 NA TRBJ1-2
TGCGCCAGCAGTGAGTCGAAATCTTCACCCCTCCACTTT CASSESKSSPLHF NA 13 TRBV10-2 NA TRBJ1-6
TGTGCCAGCAGCTTAGGGAGCGGGAGGTCCTACAATGAGCAGTTCTTC CASSLGSGRSYNEQFF TRBD2 16 TRBV7-9 many TRBJ2-1
TGTGCCAGCACCCAAGGGGTTGCGGACATTCAGTACTTC CASTQGVADIQYF NA 13 TRBV7-2 few TRBJ2-4
TGTGCCAGCGGGAGGGCCGGGGAGCTGTTTTTT CASGRAGELFF TRBD2 11 TRBV2 few TRBJ2-2
TGTGCCAGCTCACCTGGGACAGGGTACTCTGGGGCCAACGTCCTGACTTTC CASSPGTGYSGANVLTF TRBD1 17 TRBV18 NA TRBJ2-6
TGCAGCGTATCCGGGACTCACTCCTACGAGCAGTACTTC CSVSGTHSYEQYF NA 13 TRBV29-1 many TRBJ2-7
TGTGCCAGCAGTTTTACCCTAGCGGGAGCCGTTGAGCAGTTCTTC CASSFTLAGAVEQFF TRBD2 15 TRBV27 NA TRBJ2-1
TGTGCCAGCAGCTTAGTTGGACCAGCAGGTGAAAAACTGTTTTTT CASSLVGPAGEKLFF NA 15 TRBV7-2 NA TRBJ1-4
TGCGCCAGCAGCTCCGACAGGGGAACTGAAGCTTTCTTT CASSSDRGTEAFF TRBD1 13 TRBV5-1 many TRBJ1-1
TGCGCCAGCAGTGGCCTCACAGATACGCAGTATTTT CASSGLTDTQYF NA 12 TRBV5-1 NA TRBJ2-3
TGTGCCGGGACGGGACTGAACACCGGGGAGCTGTTTTTT CAGTGLNTGELFF NA 13 TRBV7-2 many TRBJ2-2
TGCGCCAGCGGGATGGCACCTTACAATGAGCAGTTCTTC CASGMAPYNEQFF NA 13 TRBV5-1 NA TRBJ2-1
TGCAGTGTTCGACCTAGCGGGAGAGGGGGCAATGAGCAGTTCTTC CSVRPSGRGGNEQFF TRBD2 15 TRBV20-1 many TRBJ2-1
TGTGCCAGCAGTTTTCAGGGGATCGATCAGCCCCAGCATTTT CASSFQGIDQPQHF NA 14 TRBV12-3/TRBV12-4 many TRBJ1-5
TGTGCCAGCCAATTACGGGGGCGCACAGATACGCAGTATTTT CASQLRGRTDTQYF NA 14 TRBV27 NA TRBJ2-3
TGTGCCAGCAGCCTTAGCGGGAGAGTAGATACGCAGTATTTT CASSLSGRVDTQYF TRBD2 14 TRBV27 few TRBJ2-3
TGCGCCAGCAGCTTGCGGCGGACTAACAATGAGCAGTTCTTC CASSLRRTNNEQFF NA 14 TRBV5-1 NA TRBJ2-1
TGCAGTGCTAGAGGGGACAGGGGGTTTTATAATTCACCCCTCCACTTT CSARGDRGFYNSPLHF TRBD1 16 TRBV20-1 NA TRBJ1-6
TGCGCCAGCAGCTTGGCGCAGGGAAACTACAATGAGCAGTTCTTC CASSLAQGNYNEQFF NA 15 TRBV5-1 NA TRBJ2-1
TGCAGCATCCAATCGTCCCTCTCCTACGAGCAGTACTTC CSIQSSLSYEQYF NA 13 TRBV29-1 few TRBJ2-7
TGTGCCAGCAGCCAAGAGATGAGCGTTTACGAGCAGTACTTC CASSQEMSVYEQYF NA 14 TRBV3-1 many TRBJ2-7
TGTGCCAGCAGCCAAGGGAGACTAGCGGGAGTTGCGGATGAGCAGTTCTTC CASSQGRLAGVADEQFF TRBD2 17 TRBV3-1 NA TRBJ2-1
TGCGCCAGCAGCCAGGGGGTGACATCCACTGAAGCTTTCTTT CASSQGVTSTEAFF TRBD1 14 TRBV5-1 many TRBJ1-1
TGCGCCAGCAGCGAGAGACAGGGTGGTAATGAGCAGTTCTTC CASSERQGGNEQFF TRBD1 14 TRBV10-1 few TRBJ2-1
TGCAGTGCTAGATCAACCCTCCCCAGGCCACAAGAGACCCAGTACTTC CSARSTLPRPQETQYF NA 16 TRBV20-1 NA TRBJ2-5
TGTGCCAGCATCCCTAGCGGGAGGAGTTCCGGGCAGTACTTC CASIPSGRSSGQYF TRBD2 14 TRBV12-3/TRBV12-4 few TRBJ2-7
TGTGCCAGCAGTCGTAGCGGGAACAATGAGCAGTTCTTC CASSRSGNNEQFF TRBD2 13 TRBV6-2/TRBV6-3 many TRBJ2-1
TGTGCCACCAGCAGAGGAGGGTGGGATAGCAATCAGCCCCAGCATTTT CATSRGGWDSNQPQHF NA 16 TRBV15 NA TRBJ1-5
TGTGCCAGCAGTTTGGGACTAGCGGGAGCCAACGTCCGAGAGACCCAGTACTTC CASSLGLAGANVRETQYF TRBD2 18 TRBV27 NA TRBJ2-5
TGTGCCAGCAACCCCGCCGGGGACTGGGGCCTCTCTGGAAACACCATATATTTT CASNPAGDWGLSGNTIYF NA 18 TRBV28 many TRBJ1-3
TGCAGCGTCGCGGACACCCCAACTAATGAAAAACTGTTTTTT CSVADTPTNEKLFF NA 14 TRBV29-1 NA TRBJ1-4